The 16 T cell receptor beta chains below come from one sample, sequenced in a study of T cell responses to AZD1222 COVID-19 vaccine. Sequencing was performed with immunoSEQ multiplex PCR; in TCRdb, only in-frame clones are kept and a portion is missing. The profile shows more than 120,000 clones, more than 70% of them singletons. The specimen comprised peripheral blood, sampled 28 days after the second AZD1222 dose. These TCRs come from an adult who received the AZD1222 COVID-19 vaccine.

This sequence joins TRBV7-2 and TRBJ2-3; 11 bases are a match to TRBD2. The ends lost 1 base at V and 9 bases at J; junction bases unmatched: 6. The CDR3 extends over 15 amino acids. Looked up from germline, CDR1 is SGHTA and CDR2 is FQGNSA. The CDR3 nucleotides are TGTGCCAGCAGCTTAGACTTAGCGGGAGGGTCAACGCAGTATTTT. Translation gives CASSLDLAGGSTQYF.

The rearrangement joins TRBV5-4 to TRBJ2-3; tentatively, D is TRBD1 or TRBD2 (5 bases each). Germline CDR1 is SGHNT and CDR2 is YYREEE (reference sequence). The V gene lost 9 bases and the J gene lost 3 bases, with 20 bases spanning the gap. This CDR3 region has 15 residues. The CDR3 loop reads CATSTLGVSTDTQYF. CDR3 DNA sequence: TGTGCCACCTCAACGTTGGGGGTTAGTACAGATACGCAGTATTTT.

The chain's CDR3 is CASSPRRGASQETQYF. For the CDR3, the DNA is TGTGCCAGCTCACCACGGCGGGGGGCCTCACAAGAGACCCAGTACTTC. The V call is TRBV18, the J call TRBJ2-5, with 8 positions matching TRBD2. The CDR3 has 16 residues. V gave up 1 base and J gave up 2 bases; unmatched junction bases: 6. The germline V gene has CDR1 KGHSH and CDR2 LQKENI.

V gene TRBV29-1 combines with J gene TRBJ2-7, with D maybe TRBD1 (5 bases). The V end was cut by 7 bases, the J end by 4 bases, with 23 bases between. The V gene's germline CDR1 is SQVTM and CDR2 ANQGSEA. CDR3 length: 15 residues. In DNA, the CDR3 is TGCAGCGCCCGCCTCGGCGCAGGGTTAAGTTACGAGCAGTACTTC. It specifies CSARLGAGLSYEQYF.

The genes are TRBV19 and TRBJ2-6; D not resolved. The CDR3 is 16 residues long. CDR1 is LNHDA and CDR2 is SQIVND in the germline V gene (reference sequence). Trimming took off 7 bases at V and 4 bases at J, with 17 bases between the two ends. The CDR3 loop is CASIPAVAAGANVLTF. The CDR3 DNA follows: TGTGCCAGTATCCCGGCCGTCGCTGCAGGGGCCAACGTCCTGACTTTC.

This clone was detected a few times. The genes are TRBV30 and TRBJ1-1; D is possibly TRBD1 (5 bases). CDR3 size: 12 residues. V shed 2 bases and J shed 3 bases, with 7 bases lying between them. Germline V CDR1 and CDR2: GTSNPN, SVGIG (reference sequence). The CDR3: CAWSRDHTEAFF. CDR3 nucleotide sequence: TGTGCCTGGAGTAGGGACCACACTGAAGCTTTCTTT.

V is TRBV9 and J is TRBJ2-5; 15 bases align to TRBD2. The germline V gene has CDR1 SGDLS and CDR2 YYNGEE. The CDR3 contains 17 residues. The junction had 4 bases not matched to a gene; V was cut back by 2 bases and J by 2 bases. DNA of the CDR3: TGTGCCAGCAGCGTGGGGACTAGCGGGGGGCGACAAGAGACCCAGTACTTC. This encodes CASSVGTSGGRQETQYF.

The J gene is TRBJ1-1, the V gene TRBV6-5; D not resolved. V was shortened by 4 bases and J by 0 bases, with 9 bases between the two germline ends. The CDR3 has 14 residues. From germline, CDR1 is MNHEY and CDR2 SVGAGI. The chain's CDR3 is CASSSTYMNTEAFF. As DNA, the CDR3 is TGTGCCAGCAGTTCGACATACATGAACACTGAAGCTTTCTTT.

The chain joins TRBV5-1 to TRBJ2-7; 8 bases fit TRBD2. This CDR3 is 14 amino acids long. Trimming took 4 bases from V and 5 from J; bases not matched to a gene: 8. Germline CDR1 reads SGHRS; CDR2 reads YFSETQ. The CDR3: CASSPAGLAHEQYF. CDR3 in DNA: TGCGCCAGCAGCCCGGCTGGACTAGCCCACGAGCAGTACTTC.

The V gene is TRBV4-1, the J gene TRBJ2-2, with D unclear. V was pared by 0 bases and J by 9 bases, with 8 bases between. The CDR3 loop spans 13 amino acids. Germline CDR1 reads MGHRA; CDR2 reads YSYEKL. The CDR3 sequence is CASSQESAWELFF. The CDR3 DNA is TGCGCCAGCAGCCAAGAATCAGCATGGGAGCTGTTTTTT.

This chain joins TRBV5-5 and TRBJ2-5, with TRBD2 as a possible D gene (6 bases). The CDR3 covers 14 residues. Germline V gene data show CDR1 as SGHKS and CDR2 as YYEKEE (reference sequence). Trimming shortened V by 4 bases and J by 2 bases, and 12 bases separated the two germline ends. This CDR3 reads CASSPGGTQETQYF. DNA for the CDR3: TGTGCCAGCAGCCCGGGTGGGACTCAAGAGACCCAGTACTTC. Full variable domain (missing parts from reference TRBV5-5 and TRBJ2-5): DAGVTQSPTHLIKTRGQQVTLRCSPISGHKSVSWYQQVLGQGPQFIFQYYEKEERGRGNFPDRFSARQFPNYSSELNVNALLLGDSALYLCASSPGGTQETQYFGPGTRLLVL.

V gene TRBV30 combines with J gene TRBJ2-2; the D is unclear. Germline V gives CDR1 GTSNPN, CDR2 SVGIG (reference sequence). This CDR3 has 13 amino acids. V was shortened by 0 bases and J by 7 bases, with 9 bases between the two germline ends. CDR3 sequence: CAWSVSNGGELFF. CDR3 DNA sequence: TGTGCCTGGAGTGTTTCTAACGGCGGGGAGCTGTTTTTT.

This chain joins TRBV4-2 and TRBJ2-3, with 16 nucleotides matching TRBD2. The CDR3 length is 18 residues. The V gene's germline CDR1 is LGHNA and CDR2 YNFKEQ. The V gene end was trimmed by 6 bases and the J gene end by 1 base; junction bases not matched to a gene: 7. Here the CDR3 DNA reads TGTGCCAGCAGGATAGGGACTAGCGGGGGGGCCGGCACAGATACGCAGTATTTT. Amino acids: CASRIGTSGGAGTDTQYF.

The rearrangement uses TRBV9 and TRBJ2-5; perhaps TRBD1 as D (5 bases). The germline gives CDR1 SGDLS, CDR2 YYNGEE. V gave up 1 base and J gave up 4 bases, with 11 bases separating them. CDR3 length equals 14 residues. CDR3 coding DNA: TGTGCCAGCAGCGTACAATCAGGGTCAGAGACCCAGTACTTC. This encodes CASSVQSGSETQYF.

The J gene is TRBJ1-1, the V gene TRBV10-2, with 7 nucleotides matching TRBD1. The V gene's germline CDR1 is WSHSY and CDR2 SAAADI. The CDR3 loop spans 13 amino acids. V lost 2 bases to trimming and J lost 4 bases; unmatched junction nucleotides: 1. The CDR3 bases are TGCGCCAGCAGTGAGACAGGGGCCACTGAAGCTTTCTTT. This gives the protein CASSETGATEAFF.

The V gene is TRBV12-3 or TRBV12-4, the J gene TRBJ1-2, with TRBD1 as a possible D gene (6 bases). The ends were cut back, 6 bases at V and 4 bases at J, with 12 bases in the middle. The CDR3 loop spans 13 amino acids. The DNA of the CDR3 is TGTGCCAGCAGCCCCCAGGGGTTCTATGGCTACACCTTC. Translating gives CASSPQGFYGYTF.